This T cell receptor beta chain was obtained from a study of cytomegalovirus exposure and HLA in healthy donors. This clone turned up a few times. In the PCR, 60 Vbeta and 13 Jbeta primers were used. Repertoires were generated with immunoSEQ multiplex PCR, while TCRdb's copy carries only in-frame clones and drops some. The sample shows under 200,000 clones, roughly 73% of them seen only once. Per the germline V gene, CDR1 is SGHTA and CDR2 is FQGNSA. This CDR3 has 15 residues. V gave up 1 base and J gave up 6 bases, with 13 bases separating them. This clonotype was obtained from a male donor in good health and CMV-seronegative. Sequencing used PBMCs. The rearrangement joins TRBV7-2 to TRBJ1-5, with D uncertain. The CDR3 DNA sequence: TGTGCCAGCAGCTTAGTGGTCGGGGTAGGTCAGCCCCAGCATTTT. Translation gives CASSLVVGVGQPQHF.